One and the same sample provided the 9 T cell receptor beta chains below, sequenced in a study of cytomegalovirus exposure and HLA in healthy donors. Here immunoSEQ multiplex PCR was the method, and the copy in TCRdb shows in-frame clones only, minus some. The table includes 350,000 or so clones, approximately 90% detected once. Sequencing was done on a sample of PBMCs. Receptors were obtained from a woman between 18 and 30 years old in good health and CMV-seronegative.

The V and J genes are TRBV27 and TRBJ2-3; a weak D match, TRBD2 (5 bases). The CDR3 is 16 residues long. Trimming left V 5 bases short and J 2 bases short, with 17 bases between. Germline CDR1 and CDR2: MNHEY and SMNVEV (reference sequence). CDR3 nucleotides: TGTGCCAGCAGTCTTGACCCGGGAACTCACACAGATACGCAGTATTTT. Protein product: CASSLDPGTHTDTQYF.

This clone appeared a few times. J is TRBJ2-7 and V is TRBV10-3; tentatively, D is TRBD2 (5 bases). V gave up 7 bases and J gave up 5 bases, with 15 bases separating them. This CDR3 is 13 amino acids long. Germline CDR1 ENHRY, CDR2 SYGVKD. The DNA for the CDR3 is TGTGCCATCACCCACAGCGGATCTCACGAGCAGTACTTC. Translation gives CAITHSGSHEQYF.

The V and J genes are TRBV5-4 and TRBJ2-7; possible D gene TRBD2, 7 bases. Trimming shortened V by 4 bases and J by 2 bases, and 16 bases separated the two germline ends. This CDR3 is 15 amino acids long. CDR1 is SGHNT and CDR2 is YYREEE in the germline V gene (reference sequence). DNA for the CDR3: TGTGCCAGCAGCGTGGCGGCGGGGGCGGCCTACGAGCAGTACTTC. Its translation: CASSVAAGAAYEQYF.

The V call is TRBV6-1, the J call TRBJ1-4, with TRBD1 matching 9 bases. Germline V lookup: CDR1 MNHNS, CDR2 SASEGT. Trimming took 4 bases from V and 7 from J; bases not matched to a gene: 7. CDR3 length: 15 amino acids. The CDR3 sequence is CASSAQQGAPEKLFF. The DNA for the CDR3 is TGTGCCAGCAGTGCTCAACAGGGGGCGCCTGAAAAACTGTTTTTT.

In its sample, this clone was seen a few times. The CDR3 protein is CASSVVIAGQYF. The DNA for the CDR3 is TGTGCCAGCAGTGTGGTGATTGCCGGGCAGTACTTC. The J gene is TRBJ2-7, the V gene TRBV2; D remains unclear. Germline values: CDR1 SNHLY, CDR2 FYNNEI. V was cut by 4 bases and J by 9 bases, with 13 bases left in between. This CDR3 comprises 12 residues.

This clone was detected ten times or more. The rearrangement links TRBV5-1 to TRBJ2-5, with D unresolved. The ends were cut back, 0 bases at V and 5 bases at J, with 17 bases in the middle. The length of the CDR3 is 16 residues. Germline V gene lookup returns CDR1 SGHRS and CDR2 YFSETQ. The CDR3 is CASSLEIKGVGETQYF. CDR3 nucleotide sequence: TGCGCCAGCAGCTTGGAAATCAAAGGTGTCGGGGAGACCCAGTACTTC. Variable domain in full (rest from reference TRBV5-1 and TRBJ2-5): KAGVTQTPRYLIKTRGQQVTLSCSPISGHRSVSWYQQTPGQGLQFLFEYFSETQRNKGNFPGRFSGRQFSNSRSEMNVSTLELGDSALYLCASSLEIKGVGETQYFGPGTRLLVL.

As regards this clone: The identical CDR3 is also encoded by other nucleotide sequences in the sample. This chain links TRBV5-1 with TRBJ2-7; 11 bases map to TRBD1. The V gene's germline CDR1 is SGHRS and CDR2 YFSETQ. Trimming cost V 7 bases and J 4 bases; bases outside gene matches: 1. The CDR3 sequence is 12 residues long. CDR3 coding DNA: TGCGCCAGCCGGGACAGGGGGTACGAGCAGTACTTC. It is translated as CASRDRGYEQYF.

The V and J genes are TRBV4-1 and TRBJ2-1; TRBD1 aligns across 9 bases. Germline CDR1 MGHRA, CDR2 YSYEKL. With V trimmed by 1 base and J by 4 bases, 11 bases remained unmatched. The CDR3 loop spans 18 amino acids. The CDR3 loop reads CASSQGPGQGPAYNEQFF. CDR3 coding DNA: TGCGCCAGCAGCCAAGGGCCGGGACAGGGACCCGCATACAATGAGCAGTTCTTC.

The CDR3 DNA is TGCAGCGTTGGAACCAGGGCAACAGATACGCAGTATTTT. This translates into CSVGTRATDTQYF. V gene TRBV29-1 combines with J gene TRBJ2-3; perhaps TRBD1 as D (5 bases). The CDR3 totals 13 residues. The ends were cut back, 4 bases at V and 3 bases at J, with 11 bases in the middle. The germline V gene encodes CDR1 SQVTM and CDR2 ANQGSEA.